Shown below are 21 T cell receptor beta chains from a single sample sequenced in a study of blood T cell repertoires in COVID-19. Clones were sequenced by immunoSEQ multiplex PCR, and TCRdb holds only the in-frame ones, with some missing. The sample lists 100,000 to 150,000 clones, about 80% occurring once. Sequenced input: peripheral blood. Every receptor here comes from a man aged 35 to 55 with active or convalescent COVID-19.

The rearrangement joins TRBV18 to TRBJ2-4; D not certain. CDR1 is KGHSH, CDR2 LQKENI, per germline. The CDR3 extends over 14 amino acids. V was clipped by 0 bases and J by 4 bases, with 7 bases between them. This chain's CDR3 is CASSPPISKNIQYF. CDR3 DNA: TGTGCCAGCTCACCACCGATCAGTAAAAACATTCAGTACTTC. Drawing the rest from reference TRBV18 and TRBJ2-4, the complete variable domain is NAGVMQNPRHLVRRRGQEARLRCSPMKGHSHVYWYRQLPEEGLKFMVYLQKENIIDESGMPKERFSAEFPKEGPSILRIQQVVRGDSAAYFCASSPPISKNIQYFGAGTRLSVL.

The chain joins TRBV5-4 to TRBJ2-1; 9 nucleotides match TRBD2. The trim removed 9 bases at V and 7 bases at J, leaving 14 bases unmatched. Germline V gene lookup returns CDR1 SGHNT and CDR2 YYREEE (reference sequence). The CDR3 consists of 15 residues. The CDR3 region is CATNPGGGGENEQFF. The CDR3 nucleotides read TGTGCCACCAACCCTGGGGGCGGGGGGGAGAATGAGCAGTTCTTC. Full variable domain (missing parts from reference TRBV5-4 and TRBJ2-1): ETGVTQSPTHLIKTRGQQVTLRCSSQSGHNTVSWYQQALGQGPQFIFQYYREEENGRGNFPPRFSGLQFPNYSSELNVNALELDDSALYLCATNPGGGGENEQFFGPGTRLTVL.

The CDR3 DNA reads as TGTGCCATCAGGGCGGAAAGCACAGATACGCAGTATTTT. Translated, it gives CAIRAESTDTQYF. V gene TRBV10-3 combines with J gene TRBJ2-3; D not resolved. Germline CDR1 is ENHRY and CDR2 is SYGVKD. CDR3 length: 13 residues. V was clipped by 6 bases and J by 0 bases, with 7 bases between them.

This chain connects TRBV9 to TRBJ2-3; D uncertain. Germline values: CDR1 SGDLS, CDR2 YYNGEE. Trimming shortened V by 0 bases and J by 2 bases, and 7 bases separated the two germline ends. The CDR3 has 14 amino acids. Here the CDR3 reads CASSVGWATDTQYF. CDR3 DNA: TGTGCCAGCAGCGTAGGTTGGGCCACAGATACGCAGTATTTT.

The chain combines TRBV5-1 with TRBJ1-1; unclear D gene. CDR1 is SGHRS and CDR2 is YFSETQ in the germline V gene. CDR3 length: 13 amino acids. V was trimmed by 0 bases and J by 7 bases, leaving 10 bases between them. The CDR3 spells CASSLASGVEAFF. The CDR3 region has the DNA TGCGCCAGCAGCTTGGCTTCGGGAGTTGAAGCTTTCTTT.

This chain joins TRBV7-6 and TRBJ1-4; TRBD1 aligns across 7 bases. Germline values: CDR1 SGHVS, CDR2 FNYEAQ. The CDR3 contains 15 residues. J was trimmed by 4 bases and V by 3 bases; bases with no gene match: 5. The CDR3 nucleotides are TGTGCCAGCAGCTTGGGACAGCTACTTAATGAAAAACTGTTTTTT. Translation: CASSLGQLLNEKLFF.

This clone showed up many times. The chain uses TRBV5-4 and TRBJ2-5; D might be TRBD2 (6 bases). From germline, CDR1 is SGHNT and CDR2 YYREEE (reference sequence). With 4 bases removed from V and 0 bases from J, the gap between germline ends came to 16 bases. The CDR3 is 16 residues long. The CDR3 sequence is CASSAGGSGYQETQYF. The CDR3 DNA follows: TGTGCCAGCAGCGCCGGTGGTAGCGGCTACCAAGAGACCCAGTACTTC. Looking up the rest from reference TRBV5-4 and TRBJ2-5 gives the full variable domain: ETGVTQSPTHLIKTRGQQVTLRCSSQSGHNTVSWYQQALGQGPQFIFQYYREEENGRGNFPPRFSGLQFPNYSSELNVNALELDDSALYLCASSAGGSGYQETQYFGPGTRLLVL.

V usage is TRBV6-2 or TRBV6-3 and J usage is TRBJ1-1, with a possible D match to TRBD1 (5 bases). There are 18 residues in the CDR3. Trimming cost V 4 bases and J 1 base, with 22 bases left between them. Per the germline V gene, CDR1 is MNHEY and CDR2 is SVGEGT. CDR3 sequence (DNA): TGTGCCAGCAGTTCGTTCGGCAGGGTCTTTCCCGCGAACACTGAAGCTTTCTTT. This sequence encodes CASSSFGRVFPANTEAFF.

The chain is built from TRBV10-1 and TRBJ1-5; the D is unclear. The CDR3 spans 14 residues. The V end was cut by 2 bases, the J end by 0 bases, with 5 bases between. Germline-derived CDR1 and CDR2 are WNHNN and SYGVQD (reference sequence). As DNA, the CDR3 is TGCGCCAGCAGTGAGGGCATTAGCAATCAGCCCCAGCATTTT. Encoded protein: CASSEGISNQPQHF.

This clone was detected once. The chain is built from TRBV11-2 and TRBJ1-1; TRBD1 aligns across 7 bases. V lost 3 bases to trimming and J lost 0 bases; unmatched junction nucleotides: 4. Germline assignment: CDR1 SGHAT and CDR2 FQNNGV. The CDR3 runs 15 residues. The CDR3 DNA reads TGTGCCAGCAGCTTGTTGACAGGGATGAACACTGAAGCTTTCTTT. It specifies CASSLLTGMNTEAFF.

In DNA, the CDR3 is TGTGCCAGCAGCCAAGGCTACGGGACAGGCAAGCCCTTTTCCTACGAGCAGTACTTC. Translating it yields CASSQGYGTGKPFSYEQYF. This chain uses TRBV14 with TRBJ2-7; 8 nucleotides line up with TRBD1. J was trimmed by 1 base and V by 1 base; bases with no gene match: 15. The CDR3 extends over 19 amino acids. Germline lookup yields CDR1 SGHDN and CDR2 FVKESK.

This chain links TRBV3-1 (or the pseudogene TRBV3-2) with TRBJ2-1, with 8 nucleotides matching TRBD2. V lost 4 bases and J lost 8; bases outside the gene matches: 13. Germline V gene sequence: CDR1 LGHDT, CDR2 YNNKEL (reference sequence). This CDR3 has 16 residues. The CDR3 loop is CASSPRGAGGTDEQFF. CDR3 nucleotides: TGTGCCAGCAGCCCGAGGGGGGCGGGGGGCACGGATGAGCAGTTCTTC.

V and J are TRBV11-3 and TRBJ2-5, with D maybe TRBD1 (6 bases). V shed 5 bases and J shed 5 bases, with 15 bases lying between them. The germline gives CDR1 SGHNT, CDR2 YENEEA. This CDR3 comprises 14 residues. CDR3 sequence reads: CASSLDSLSETQYF. CDR3 sequence (DNA): TGTGCCAGCAGCCTGGACAGCTTAAGCGAGACCCAGTACTTC.

V gene TRBV9 combines with J gene TRBJ2-3, with TRBD2 matching 11 bases. Trimming took 2 bases from V and 1 from J; bases not matched to a gene: 3. CDR3 length: 16 amino acids. The germline V gene has CDR1 SGDLS and CDR2 YYNGEE. The CDR3 bases are TGTGCCAGCAGCGTGGCACTAGCGGGGGGCACAGATACGCAGTATTTT. Translation: CASSVALAGGTDTQYF.

V usage is TRBV19 and J usage is TRBJ1-5, with unresolved D. The CDR3 runs to 14 residues. V lost 5 bases and J lost 4, with 12 bases in between. Germline values: CDR1 LNHDA, CDR2 SQIVND (reference sequence). For the CDR3, the DNA is TGTGCCAGTAGTGCCGCGTTAAGAAATCAGCCCCAGCATTTT. As protein: CASSAALRNQPQHF.

This clone has just a few counts. The chain is built from TRBV27 and TRBJ1-2, with D maybe TRBD1 (6 bases). Germline CDR1 reads MNHEY; CDR2 reads SMNVEV (reference sequence). This CDR3 spans 15 amino acids. The V end lost 2 bases, the J end lost 3 bases, and 13 bases lay between the germline ends. The CDR3 loop is CASSLKQGSDYGYTF. Written as DNA, the CDR3 is TGTGCCAGCAGTTTAAAACAGGGAAGTGACTATGGCTACACCTTC.

The chain recombines TRBV6-1 with TRBJ2-7; 11 bases are shared with TRBD1. Per germline, CDR1 MNHNS and CDR2 SASEGT. J was trimmed by 4 bases and V by 4 bases; bases with no gene match: 6. The CDR3 length is 15 residues. The CDR3 nucleotides read TGTGCCAGCAGTGCACCGGGACAGGGGGATTACGAGCAGTACTTC. Translating it yields CASSAPGQGDYEQYF.

The chain employs TRBV19 and TRBJ2-2, with 9 nucleotides matching TRBD1. Looked up from germline, CDR1 is LNHDA and CDR2 is SQIVND (reference sequence). V trimming: 5 bases; J trimming: 4 bases; junction bases outside the gene matches: 8. This CDR3 contains 16 residues. This CDR3 reads CASSSPGQGGTGELFF. Written as DNA, the CDR3 is TGTGCCAGTAGTTCCCCGGGACAGGGAGGCACCGGGGAGCTGTTTTTT.

This chain joins TRBV6-5 and TRBJ1-1; 9 nucleotides line up with TRBD1. The CDR3 length is 15 residues. In germline, CDR1 is MNHEY, CDR2 SVGAGI. V lost 5 bases, J lost 1 base, and 5 bases stayed unmatched. CDR3 DNA sequence: TGTGCCAGCAGTCCCGGGACAGGGACGAACACTGAAGCTTTCTTT. Its translation is CASSPGTGTNTEAFF.

The chain recombines TRBV7-9 with TRBJ1-2, with 12 positions matching TRBD1. With 5 bases clipped from V and 4 bases from J, the junction kept 5 bases outside the gene matches. The CDR3 covers 15 residues. CDR1 is SEHNR, CDR2 FQNEAQ, per germline (reference sequence). The CDR3 is CASSPGTGGTYGYTF. The CDR3 bases are TGTGCCAGCAGCCCTGGGACAGGGGGCACCTATGGCTACACCTTC.

With respect to this clone: Relative to the germline gene, one junction end is altered; a read error may explain this. J is TRBJ1-5 and V is TRBV27, with 7 bases lining up with TRBD1. The CDR3 has 16 amino acids. Germline lookup yields CDR1 MNHEY and CDR2 SMNVEV (reference sequence). The chain's CDR3 is CASSLSGGSRHQPQHF. In nucleotides, the CDR3 is TGTGCCAGCAGTCTATCAGGGGGATCCCGCCATCAGCCCCAGCATTTT.